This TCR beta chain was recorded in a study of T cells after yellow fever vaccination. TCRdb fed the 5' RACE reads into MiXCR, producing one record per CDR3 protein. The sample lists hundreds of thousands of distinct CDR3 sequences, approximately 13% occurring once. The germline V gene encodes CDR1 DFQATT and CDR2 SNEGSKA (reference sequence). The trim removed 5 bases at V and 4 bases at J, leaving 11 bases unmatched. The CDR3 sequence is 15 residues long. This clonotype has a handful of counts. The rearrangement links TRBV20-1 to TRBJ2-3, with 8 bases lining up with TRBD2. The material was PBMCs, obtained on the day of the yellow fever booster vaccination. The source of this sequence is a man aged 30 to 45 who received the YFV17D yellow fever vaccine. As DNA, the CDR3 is TGCAGTGCTCCTCAAAGGAGCGGGAGATCAGATACGCAGTATTTT. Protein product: CSAPQRSGRSDTQYF.